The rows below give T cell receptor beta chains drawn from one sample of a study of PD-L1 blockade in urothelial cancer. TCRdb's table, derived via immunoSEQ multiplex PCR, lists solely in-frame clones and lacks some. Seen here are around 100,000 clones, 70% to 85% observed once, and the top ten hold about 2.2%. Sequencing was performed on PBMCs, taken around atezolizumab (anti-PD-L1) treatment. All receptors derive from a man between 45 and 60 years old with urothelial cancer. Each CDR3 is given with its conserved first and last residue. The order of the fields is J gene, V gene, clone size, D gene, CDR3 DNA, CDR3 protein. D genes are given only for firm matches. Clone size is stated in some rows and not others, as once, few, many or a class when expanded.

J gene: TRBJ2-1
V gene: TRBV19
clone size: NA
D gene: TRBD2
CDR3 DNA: TGTGCCAGTAGTGCTAGCGGGAGTACGAATGAGCAGTTCTTC
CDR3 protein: CASSASGSTNEQFF

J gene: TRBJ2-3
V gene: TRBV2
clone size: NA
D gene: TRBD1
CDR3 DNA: TGTGCCAGCAGTCAATGGACAGGGAGCACAGATACGCAGTATTTT
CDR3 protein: CASSQWTGSTDTQYF

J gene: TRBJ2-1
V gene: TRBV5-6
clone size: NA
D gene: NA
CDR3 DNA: TGTGCCAGCGTCCGGGGGGCGAGCTCCTACAATGAGCAGTTCTTC
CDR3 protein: CASVRGASSYNEQFF

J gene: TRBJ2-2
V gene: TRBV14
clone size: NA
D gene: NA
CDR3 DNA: TGTGCCAGCAGCCAATACTCGTCCGGGGAGCTGTTTTTT
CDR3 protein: CASSQYSSGELFF

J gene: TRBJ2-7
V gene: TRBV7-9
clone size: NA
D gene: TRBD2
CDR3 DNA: TGTGCCAGCAGCGACAGAGGGGGGACTAGCGGGGCTAAATACGAGCAGTACTTC
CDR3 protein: CASSDRGGTSGAKYEQYF

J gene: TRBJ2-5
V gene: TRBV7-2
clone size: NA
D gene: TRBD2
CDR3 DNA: TGTGCCAGCAGCTTTCATCTAGCGGGAGGCGCAATGGCCCAGTACTTC
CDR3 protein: CASSFHLAGGAMAQYF

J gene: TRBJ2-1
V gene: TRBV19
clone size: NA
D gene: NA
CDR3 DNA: TGTGCCAGTAGTGGACATAGCTCCTACAATGAGCAGTTCTTC
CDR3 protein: CASSGHSSYNEQFF

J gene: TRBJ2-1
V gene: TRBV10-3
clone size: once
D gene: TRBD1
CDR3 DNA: TGTGCCATCGGCGGACAGGGAGAGGAGCAGTTCTTC
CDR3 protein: CAIGGQGEEQFF

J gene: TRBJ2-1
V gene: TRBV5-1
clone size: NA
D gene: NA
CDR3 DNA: TGCGCCAGCAGCGACGACCAGACGACTCAGCAGTTCTTC
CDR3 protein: CASSDDQTTQQFF

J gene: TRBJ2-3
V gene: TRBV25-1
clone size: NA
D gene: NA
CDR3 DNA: TGTGCCAGCAGTCCACGCTCGTGGCAGGGGAACACAGATACGCAGTATTTT
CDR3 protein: CASSPRSWQGNTDTQYF

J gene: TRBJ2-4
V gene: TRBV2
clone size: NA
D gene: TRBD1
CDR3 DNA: TGTGCCAGCAGGGACAGGGTGGACAAAAACATTCAGTACTTC
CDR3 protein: CASRDRVDKNIQYF

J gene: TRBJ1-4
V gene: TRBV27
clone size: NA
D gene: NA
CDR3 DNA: TGTGCCAGCAGGAGACAGGCAACTAATGAAAAACTGTTTTTT
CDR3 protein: CASRRQATNEKLFF

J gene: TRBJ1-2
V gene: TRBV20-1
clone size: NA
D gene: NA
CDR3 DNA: TGCAGTGCGCGGCCGGCAGGGTCCTACACCTTC
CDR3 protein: CSARPAGSYTF

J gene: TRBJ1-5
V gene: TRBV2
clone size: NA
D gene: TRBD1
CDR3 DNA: TGTGCCAGCCTGGGGCACAGGGGGCGAAGCAATCAGCCCCAGCATTTT
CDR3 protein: CASLGHRGRSNQPQHF

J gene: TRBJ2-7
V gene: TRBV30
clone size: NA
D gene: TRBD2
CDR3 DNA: TGTGCCTGGCGCCTAGCGGGAGGGCCGGGGGAGCAGTACTTC
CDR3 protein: CAWRLAGGPGEQYF

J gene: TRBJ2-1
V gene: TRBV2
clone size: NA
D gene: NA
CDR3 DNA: TGTGCCAGCAGTCCGGTCTCCTACAATGAGCAGTTCTTC
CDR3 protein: CASSPVSYNEQFF

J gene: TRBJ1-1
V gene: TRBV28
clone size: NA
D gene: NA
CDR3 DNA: TGTGCCGTTCAAAGGGACACCCGGAACACTGAAGCTTTCTTT
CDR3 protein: CAVQRDTRNTEAFF

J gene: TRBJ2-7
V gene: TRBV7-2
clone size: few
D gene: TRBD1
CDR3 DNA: TGTGCCAGCAGCATGGGGACAGACGAGCAGTACTTC
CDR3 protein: CASSMGTDEQYF

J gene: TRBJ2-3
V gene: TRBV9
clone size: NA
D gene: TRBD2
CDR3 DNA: TGTGCCAGCAGCGCGGGGGGGGGCCCAGATACGCAGTATTTT
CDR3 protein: CASSAGGGPDTQYF

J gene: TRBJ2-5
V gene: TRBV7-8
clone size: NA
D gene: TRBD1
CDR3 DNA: TGTGCCAGCAGCCCCAGGGGGTTGGGAGAGACCCAGTACTTC
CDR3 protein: CASSPRGLGETQYF

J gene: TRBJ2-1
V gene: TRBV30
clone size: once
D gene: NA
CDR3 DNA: TGTGGGGCCCGGCCAGGGGGGTACAATGAGCAGTTCTTC
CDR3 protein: CGARPGGYNEQFF

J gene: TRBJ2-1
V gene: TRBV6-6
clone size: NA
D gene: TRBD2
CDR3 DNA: TGTGCCAGCAGTTACTCCGGCGGGAGGGACAATGAGCAGTTCTTC
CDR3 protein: CASSYSGGRDNEQFF

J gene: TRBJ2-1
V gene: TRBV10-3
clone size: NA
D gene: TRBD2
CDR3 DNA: TGTGCCATCAGTGATTCACAGACTAGCGGGAGAGACAATGAGCAGTTCTTC
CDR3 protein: CAISDSQTSGRDNEQFF

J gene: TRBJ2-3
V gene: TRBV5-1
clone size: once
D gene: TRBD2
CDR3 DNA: TGCGCCAGCAGCCTGACTAGCGGGAGCACAGATACGCAGTATTTT
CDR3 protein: CASSLTSGSTDTQYF

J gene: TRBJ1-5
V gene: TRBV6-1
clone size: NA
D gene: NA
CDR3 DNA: TGTGCCAGCAGTGAAGCGGCGGGGGGCGGTCAGCCCCAGCATTTT
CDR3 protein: CASSEAAGGGQPQHF

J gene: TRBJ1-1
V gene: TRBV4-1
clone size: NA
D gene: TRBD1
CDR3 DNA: TGCGCCAGCAGCCGGGACAGGGACGAAGCTTTCTTT
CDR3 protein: CASSRDRDEAFF

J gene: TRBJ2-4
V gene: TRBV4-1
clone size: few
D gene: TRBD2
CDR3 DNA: TGCGCCAGCAGCCAAGGGAGAATAGCGGGAGGGAGGTCCAAAAACATTCAGTACTTC
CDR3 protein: CASSQGRIAGGRSKNIQYF

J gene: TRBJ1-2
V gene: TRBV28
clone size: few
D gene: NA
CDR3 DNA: TGTGCCAGCCAGGGCTTCTATGGCTACACCTTC
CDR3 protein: CASQGFYGYTF

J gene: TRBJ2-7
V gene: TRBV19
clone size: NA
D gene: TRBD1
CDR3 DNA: TGTGCCAGTAGTAAGGGACAGGGCTACGAGCAGTACTTC
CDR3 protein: CASSKGQGYEQYF

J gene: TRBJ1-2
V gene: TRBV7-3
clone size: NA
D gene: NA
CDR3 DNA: TGTGCCAGCAGCGCCACGGCGGGGCCGTCCCCTTATGGCTACACCTTC
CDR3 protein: CASSATAGPSPYGYTF

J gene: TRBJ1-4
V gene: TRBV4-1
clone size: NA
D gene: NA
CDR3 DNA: TGCGCCAGCAGCCAGCCATCCCTGAGGGTCGGAGCAACTAATGAAAAACTGTTTTTT
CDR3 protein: CASSQPSLRVGATNEKLFF

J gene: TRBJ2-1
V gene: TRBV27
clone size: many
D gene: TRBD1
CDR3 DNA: TGTGCCAGCAGGTCGGCAGGGGGCTTGGAGGAGCAGTTCTTC
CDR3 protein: CASRSAGGLEEQFF

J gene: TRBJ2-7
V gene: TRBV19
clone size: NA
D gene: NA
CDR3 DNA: TGTGCCAGTAGTCCTAGACGACAGGGAGGAACCTACGAGCAGTACTTC
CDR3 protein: CASSPRRQGGTYEQYF

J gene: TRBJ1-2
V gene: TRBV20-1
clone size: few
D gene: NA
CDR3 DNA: TGCAGTGCAGACGGGAACTATGGCTACACCTTC
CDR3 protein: CSADGNYGYTF

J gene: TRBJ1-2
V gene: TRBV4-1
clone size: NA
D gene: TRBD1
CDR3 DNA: TGCGCCAGCAGCCAACGGGACAGCTATGGCTACACCTTC
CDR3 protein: CASSQRDSYGYTF

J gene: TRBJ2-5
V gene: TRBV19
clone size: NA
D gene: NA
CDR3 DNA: TGTGCCAGTAGTCAACAGGGCAAGACCCAGTACTTC
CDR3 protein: CASSQQGKTQYF

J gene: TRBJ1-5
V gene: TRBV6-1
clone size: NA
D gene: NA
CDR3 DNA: TGTGCCAGCAGTGCGGACAGCGCCAATCAGCCCCAGCATTTT
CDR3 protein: CASSADSANQPQHF

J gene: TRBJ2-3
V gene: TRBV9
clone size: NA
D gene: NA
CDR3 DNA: TGTGCCAGCAGCGTGGAGGGATTTCGCACAGATACGCAGTATTTT
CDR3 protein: CASSVEGFRTDTQYF

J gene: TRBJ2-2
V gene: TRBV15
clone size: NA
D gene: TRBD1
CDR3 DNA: TGTGCCACCAGCAGAGGGACAGGCAACACCGGGGAGCTGTTTTTT
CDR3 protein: CATSRGTGNTGELFF

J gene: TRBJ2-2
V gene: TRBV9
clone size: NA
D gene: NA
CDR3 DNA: TGTGCCAGCAGCGTAGGTCCCGGTACCGGGGAGCTGTTTTTT
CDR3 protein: CASSVGPGTGELFF

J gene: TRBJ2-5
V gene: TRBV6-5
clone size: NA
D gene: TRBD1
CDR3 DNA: TGTGCCAGCAGCAGGGCAGGACAGGGGGGAGAGACCCAGTACTTC
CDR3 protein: CASSRAGQGGETQYF

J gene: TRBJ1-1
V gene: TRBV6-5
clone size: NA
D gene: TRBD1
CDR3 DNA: TGTGCCAGCAGAAGGGACAGGGGTAATACTGAAGCTTTCTTT
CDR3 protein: CASRRDRGNTEAFF

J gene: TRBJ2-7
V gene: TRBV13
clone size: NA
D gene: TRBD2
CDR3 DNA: TGTGCCAGCAGTCGGGACTATCGGGGGGAGCAGTACTTC
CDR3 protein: CASSRDYRGEQYF

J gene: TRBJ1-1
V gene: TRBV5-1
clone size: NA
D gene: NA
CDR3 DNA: TGCGCCAGCAGCTTCCGGGATCGGAACACTGAAGCTTTCTTT
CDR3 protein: CASSFRDRNTEAFF

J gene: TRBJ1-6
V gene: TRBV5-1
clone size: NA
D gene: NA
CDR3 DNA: TGCGCCAGCAGCTTGATCGGGGGGACCCTTTACCACTTT
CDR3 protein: CASSLIGGTLYHF

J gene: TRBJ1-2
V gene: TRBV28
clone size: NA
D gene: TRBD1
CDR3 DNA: TGTGCCAGCAGGGGGACAGGGGTTAACTATGGCTACACCTTC
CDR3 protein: CASRGTGVNYGYTF

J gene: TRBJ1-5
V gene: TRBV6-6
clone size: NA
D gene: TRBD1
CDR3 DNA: TGTGCCAGCAGTTACGCCAAGACAGGGGCCCAGCATTTT
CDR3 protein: CASSYAKTGAQHF

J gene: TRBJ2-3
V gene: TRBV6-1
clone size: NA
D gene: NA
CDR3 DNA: TGTGCCAGCAGGGCCCTGTTAGGAGGAGATACGCAGTATTTT
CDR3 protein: CASRALLGGDTQYF

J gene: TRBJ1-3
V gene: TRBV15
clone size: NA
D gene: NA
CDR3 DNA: TGTGCCACCAGCAGAGTAGGCGGGAGCTCTGGAAACACCATATATTTT
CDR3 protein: CATSRVGGSSGNTIYF

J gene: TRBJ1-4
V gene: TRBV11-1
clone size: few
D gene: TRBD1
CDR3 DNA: TGTGCCAGCAGCGCACGACAGGGTGAAAAACTGTTTTTT
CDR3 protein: CASSARQGEKLFF

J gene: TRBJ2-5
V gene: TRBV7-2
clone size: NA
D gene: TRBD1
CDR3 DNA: TGTGCCAGCAGCCGGGACAGGGGGCAAGAGACCCAGTACTTC
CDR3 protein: CASSRDRGQETQYF